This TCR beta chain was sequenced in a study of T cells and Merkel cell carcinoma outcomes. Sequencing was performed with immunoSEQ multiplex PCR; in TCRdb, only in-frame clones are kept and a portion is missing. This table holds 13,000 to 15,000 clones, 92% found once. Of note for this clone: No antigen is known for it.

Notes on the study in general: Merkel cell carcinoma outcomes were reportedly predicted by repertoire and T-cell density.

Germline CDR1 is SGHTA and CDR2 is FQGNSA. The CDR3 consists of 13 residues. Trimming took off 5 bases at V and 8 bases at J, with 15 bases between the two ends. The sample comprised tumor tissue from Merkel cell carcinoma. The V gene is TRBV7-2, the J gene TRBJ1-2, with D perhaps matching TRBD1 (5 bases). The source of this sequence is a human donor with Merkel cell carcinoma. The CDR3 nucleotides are TGTGCCAGCAGCCCTATTTGGGGGTTCGGCTACACCTTC. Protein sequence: CASSPIWGFGYTF.